This TCR beta chain originates from a study of T cells after yellow fever vaccination. Study background: When fractions had low cell numbers, they were prepared with SMART-Seq v4 Ultra Low Input. Study-level results: The study noted that FACS-sorted repertoires could contain abundant clonotypes contaminating from the bulk population. The secondary response was weaker, and its peak arrived faster, on day 5 versus 15.

CDR3 length: 15 amino acids. Losses at the gene ends were 4 bases for V and 15 bases for J; bases not matched to a gene: 14. Germline CDR1 and CDR2: DFQATT and SNEGSKA (reference sequence). Template-switching 5'RACE yielded the TCR cDNA; a universal primer site and UMIs were added in the process. One entry per CDR3 protein, called by TCRdb with MiXCR from the 5' RACE reads. In the table there are over 150,000 distinct CDR3 sequences, approximately 6.2% of which are singletons. Concerning this clonotype itself: Its antigen is unknown.

The gene calls are TRBV20-1 and TRBJ1-6; TRBD1 matches 11 bases. The TCR was taken from a man aged 18 to 35 who received the YFV17D yellow fever vaccine. The sample consisted of CD4+ T cells sorted from PBMCs, taken on the day of the first yellow fever vaccination. The CDR3 protein is CSATYDIWTGGNLHF. The CDR3 DNA sequence: TGCAGTGCTACCTATGATATATGGACAGGGGGCAACCTCCACTTT.